This is a list of T cell receptor beta chains from one sample in a study of blood T cell repertoires in COVID-19. The data were produced by immunoSEQ multiplex PCR, yet TCRdb's version contains in-frame clones alone and is incomplete. Of tens of thousands of clones in the sample, about four fifths were seen once. Sequencing was done on a sample of peripheral blood. The receptors derive from a woman aged 80 or over with acute or convalescent COVID-19. Both conserved end residues are part of each CDR3. Fields, in order: clone size, V gene, D gene, J gene, CDR3 DNA, CDR3 protein. The D gene is left open where the match is weak. Clone size is given for some rows only: seen once, a few or many times, or a class if the clone is expanded.

>.|TRBV6-4|TRBD1|TRBJ2-1
TGTGCCAGCAGAGACCCGGGACAGAGAGAGCAGTTCTTC
CASRDPGQREQFF
>.|TRBV19|TRBD2|TRBJ2-1
TGTGCCAGTAGCCGACTAGCGGGAGCTGGCAATGAGCAGTTCTTC
CASSRLAGAGNEQFF
>.|TRBV25-1|.|TRBJ2-3
TGTGCCAGCAGTTTGGGGGCGGGTGGGGGCACAGATACGCAGTATTTT
CASSLGAGGGTDTQYF
>.|TRBV27|.|TRBJ1-2
TGTGCCAGCAGTTTATCTCCAGCCTCGGGGGGCTACACCTTC
CASSLSPASGGYTF
>.|TRBV3-1/TRBV3-2|TRBD1|TRBJ1-2
TGTGCCAGCAGCCAAGTCCCCCAGGGGGCCATAAACTATGGCTACACCTTC
CASSQVPQGAINYGYTF
>.|TRBV9|.|TRBJ1-2
TGTGCCAGCAGCGTTGCTGACAGTGCAGCTAACTATGGCTACACCTTC
CASSVADSAANYGYTF
>.|TRBV3-1/TRBV3-2|.|TRBJ1-2
TGTGCCAGCAGCCAAGAATTGGGAGGGCGCTCCGATTTC
CASSQELGGRSDF
>once|TRBV5-1|.|TRBJ2-2
TGCGCCAGCAGCTGGGCAGGGAACACCGGGGAGCTGTTTTTT
CASSWAGNTGELFF
>.|TRBV11-2|TRBD1|TRBJ1-2
TGTGCCAGCAGCTGGGGACAGGGGGCGACCTCGGGCGGCTACACCTTC
CASSWGQGATSGGYTF
>.|TRBV12-1|.|TRBJ2-3
TGTGCCAGCAGCATGGGACAGGGACTAATGGATACGCAGTATTTT
CASSMGQGLMDTQYF
>few|TRBV19|TRBD2|TRBJ2-1
TGTGCCAGTAGTATTAGCGGGAGGGCCAGTAATGAGCAGTTCTTC
CASSISGRASNEQFF
>few|TRBV28|TRBD1|TRBJ2-3
TGTGCCAGCAGTTCCCGGGACAGGGGTGCCGATACGCAGTATTTT
CASSSRDRGADTQYF
>.|TRBV6-5|TRBD2|TRBJ2-3
TGTGCCAGCAGTTACTCGATCGGGAGGCCCGCAGATACGCAGTATTTT
CASSYSIGRPADTQYF
>.|TRBV11-2|TRBD2|TRBJ2-2
TGTGCCAGCAGCTTAGCTAGCGGGAGCACCGGGGAGCTGTTTTTT
CASSLASGSTGELFF
>.|TRBV5-1|TRBD2|TRBJ2-5
TGCGCCAGCAGCCCACGGACTAGCGGGCAAGAGACCCAGTACTTC
CASSPRTSGQETQYF
>.|TRBV24-1|TRBD1|TRBJ1-2
TGTGCCACCAGAAGTGACAGGGGTGGCTACACCTTC
CATRSDRGGYTF
>.|TRBV6-5|.|TRBJ1-1
TGTGCCACCTCCGACACGTTAGGCACTGAAGCTTTCTTT
CATSDTLGTEAFF
>.|TRBV3-1/TRBV3-2|.|TRBJ1-6
TGTGCCAGCAGCTCAGGGAACAGGGCGTTTTTGAGCTCCTATAATTCACCCCTCCACTTT
CASSSGNRAFLSSYNSPLHF
>.|TRBV10-3|TRBD1|TRBJ1-2
TGTGCCATCAGTGAGCAGGGGGCGATCGGGTACACCTTC
CAISEQGAIGYTF
>.|TRBV4-1|.|TRBJ1-6
TGCGCCAGCAGCCAAGGGAGGACTGAGACCCTCCACTTT
CASSQGRTETLHF
>once|TRBV5-1|TRBD1|TRBJ2-7
TGCGCCAGCAGCTGGGACAGGTACTACGAGCAGTACTTC
CASSWDRYYEQYF
>.|TRBV9|TRBD1|TRBJ1-5
TGTGCCAGCAGCCAACAGGGGGGCAATCAGCCCCAGCATTTT
CASSQQGGNQPQHF
>.|TRBV28|TRBD1|TRBJ1-4
TGTGCCAGCAGGGGGGGACAGGTCAATGAAAAACTGTTTTTT
CASRGGQVNEKLFF
>.|TRBV12-2|.|TRBJ1-1
TGTGCAAGTCGCTTTAGCCCCTTCGACTTCCCCAGCCGACCAGGGGGCAGGCCTGAAGCTTTCTTT
CASRFSPFDFPSRPGGRPEAFF
>.|TRBV19|.|TRBJ2-7
TGTGCTTCTCAGTGGAGGAATAGTAACGAGCAGTACTTC
CASQWRNSNEQYF
>.|TRBV28|TRBD2|TRBJ2-3
TGTGCCAGCTGTACTAGCGGGCTATCTAGCACAGATACGCAGTATTTT
CASCTSGLSSTDTQYF
>.|TRBV28|TRBD1|TRBJ2-1
TGTGCCAGCAGTTTATACGGGACAGAGGGGGATGAGCAGTTCTTC
CASSLYGTEGDEQFF
>once|TRBV6-5|.|TRBJ2-5
TGTGCCAGCAGAGGCCCGGGATCCCAAGAGACCCAGTACTTC
CASRGPGSQETQYF
>.|TRBV7-2|.|TRBJ2-1
TGTGCCAGCAGCCGGGTCAAGGGGGACAATGAGCAGTTCTTC
CASSRVKGDNEQFF
>.|TRBV5-1|.|TRBJ1-4
TGCGCCAGCAGCTTGGGCGGTGTAGGGGCCGAAAAACTGTTTTTT
CASSLGGVGAEKLFF
>.|TRBV3-1/TRBV3-2|TRBD1|TRBJ1-2
TGTGCCAGCAGCCAACTCTTGACAGGGATCTATGGCTACACCTTC
CASSQLLTGIYGYTF
>.|TRBV18|TRBD1|TRBJ1-1
TGTGCCAGCTCACCCCGGGACAGGGTACCCGGGGAAGCTTTCTTT
CASSPRDRVPGEAFF
>.|TRBV5-1|TRBD1|TRBJ2-7
TGCGCCAGCAGCCCCTGGGACAGCTCCTACGAGCAGTACTTC
CASSPWDSSYEQYF
>.|TRBV3-1/TRBV3-2|.|TRBJ2-5
TGTGCCAGCAGCCACCCTTCGCACAGGGGGGGTGAGACCCAGTACTTC
CASSHPSHRGGETQYF
>.|TRBV6-5|.|TRBJ1-2
TGTGCCAGCAGTTCCCCGGCAGGGGGCTACACCTTC
CASSSPAGGYTF
>.|TRBV7-2|.|TRBJ1-4
TGTGCCAGCAGCTACGGGTTTGAAGCTAATGAAAAACTGTTTTTT
CASSYGFEANEKLFF
>.|TRBV7-9|.|TRBJ1-1
TGTGCCAGCAGCCAGGAACCTGACACTGAAGCTTTCTTT
CASSQEPDTEAFF
>.|TRBV3-1/TRBV3-2|.|TRBJ2-5
TGTGCCAGCAGCCAAGATGGGCTAGCGATAGAGACCCAGTACTTC
CASSQDGLAIETQYF
>.|TRBV28|TRBD2|TRBJ2-1
TGTGCCAGCAGTCTACTAGCGTCCCATGAGCAGTTCTTC
CASSLLASHEQFF
>.|TRBV6-2/TRBV6-3|.|TRBJ1-5
TGTGCCAGCAGTTCCCTCAATCAGCCCCAGCATTTT
CASSSLNQPQHF
>.|TRBV28|.|TRBJ1-3
TGTGCCAGCAGTAAAACAGCAACCGGAAACACCATATATTTT
CASSKTATGNTIYF
>.|TRBV5-1|.|TRBJ2-4
TGCGCCAGCAGCTCAGATGCGGCGACTCTAGACATTCAGTACTTC
CASSSDAATLDIQYF
>.|TRBV5-1|TRBD1|TRBJ1-1
TGCGCCAGCAGACCCGGGACAGCTCGGACTGAAGCTTTCTTT
CASRPGTARTEAFF
>.|TRBV29-1|.|TRBJ2-5
TGCAGCGTTTCCCCCAACGGAGAGACCCAGTACTTC
CSVSPNGETQYF
>.|TRBV5-4|.|TRBJ1-4
TGTGCCAGCAGCCGCGGGTCCCGAGATGGGGAAAAACTGTTTTTT
CASSRGSRDGEKLFF